One and the same sample provided the 9 T cell receptor beta chains below, sequenced in a study of blood T cell repertoires in COVID-19. This table comes from immunoSEQ multiplex PCR, and its TCRdb copy is limited to in-frame clones, with some not included. Among approximately 300,000 clones, over 80% were seen once, and the ten largest hold 3.5% to 4.5%. The sequenced material came from peripheral blood. These receptor sequences come from a woman aged 40 to 55 with acute or convalescent COVID-19.

CDR3 sequence (DNA): TGTGCCAGCAGGAGGACAGGGGCAGGCGGGGAGACCCAGTACTTC. Residues: CASRRTGAGGETQYF. This chain links TRBV2 with TRBJ2-5; 9 bases fit TRBD1. Germline V gene data show CDR1 as SNHLY and CDR2 as FYNNEI. CDR3 length: 15 residues. V gave up 6 bases and J gave up 5 bases; unmatched junction bases: 10.

This clone was picked up a small number of times. The V gene is TRBV2, the J gene TRBJ1-5, with D tentatively TRBD1 (5 bases). Per the germline V gene, CDR1 is SNHLY and CDR2 is FYNNEI. CDR3 length equals 13 residues. V was clipped by 6 bases and J by 3 bases, with 9 bases between them. The CDR3 loop is CASRGQTNQPQHF. DNA for the CDR3: TGTGCCAGCAGGGGGCAGACCAATCAGCCCCAGCATTTT.

The J gene is TRBJ1-2, the V gene TRBV10-3; D is ambiguous. V was trimmed by 0 bases and J by 8 bases, leaving 13 bases between them. The length of the CDR3 is 14 residues. The germline gives CDR1 ENHRY, CDR2 SYGVKD. CDR3 DNA: TGTGCCATCAGTGAGTCGGAGAGGGCAGGCGGCTACACCTTC. Residues: CAISESERAGGYTF.

The genes are TRBV2 and TRBJ1-2; no reliable D call. Germline CDR1 reads SNHLY; CDR2 reads FYNNEI. The CDR3 loop spans 14 amino acids. V was cut by 11 bases and J by 3 bases, with 19 bases left in between. The CDR3 loop is CAFPGSVLDYGYTF. CDR3 in DNA: TGTGCCTTTCCTGGGAGTGTTTTGGACTATGGCTACACCTTC.

This chain joins TRBV24-1 and TRBJ1-2; 9 bases are shared with TRBD1. Unmatched junction bases numbered 6, after V lost 3 bases and J lost 5 bases. The CDR3 totals 15 residues. CDR1 and CDR2 (germline): KGHDR, SFDVKD. The CDR3, as DNA: TGTGCCACCAGTGATCCGGGACAGGGCCAATATGGCTACACCTTC. It codes for CATSDPGQGQYGYTF.

V and J are TRBV27 and TRBJ1-5; a possible D gene is TRBD1 (5 bases). The germline V gene has CDR1 MNHEY and CDR2 SMNVEV (reference sequence). This CDR3 comprises 15 residues. V was trimmed by 3 bases and J by 6 bases, leaving 15 bases between them. CDR3 DNA sequence: TGTGCCAGCAGTTTGCGGGAGGGGCTTGGTCAGCCCCAGCATTTT. Encoded protein: CASSLREGLGQPQHF.

The V gene is TRBV6-5, the J gene TRBJ2-1; 8 bases align to TRBD2. V lost 0 bases, J lost 6 bases, and 4 bases stayed unmatched. Germline loops: CDR1 MNHEY, CDR2 SVGAGI. This CDR3 spans 15 amino acids. The CDR3 DNA follows: TGTGCCAGCAGTTACTCAACCGGGGGGGTCAATGAGCAGTTCTTC. Protein: CASSYSTGGVNEQFF.

This clone was seen a single time. The chain couples TRBV5-1 to TRBJ1-5; D is perhaps TRBD1 (6 bases). This CDR3 comprises 14 residues. CDR1 is SGHRS and CDR2 is YFSETQ in the germline V gene. The V gene lost 2 bases and the J gene lost 3 bases, with 9 bases spanning the gap. The CDR3 sequence is CASSFGGNNQPQHF. DNA of the CDR3: TGCGCCAGCAGCTTTGGGGGCAACAATCAGCCCCAGCATTTT.

The chain employs TRBV28 and TRBJ1-3, with 7 bases that match TRBD1. CDR1 MDHEN and CDR2 SYDVKM come from the germline V gene. This CDR3 contains 16 residues. V lost 5 bases to trimming and J lost 3 bases; unmatched junction nucleotides: 10. CDR3 amino acids: CASSSPGRGLGNTIYF. CDR3 sequence (DNA): TGTGCCAGCAGTAGTCCCGGAAGGGGGCTTGGAAACACCATATATTTT.